These 18 T cell receptor beta chains were all obtained from the same sample, sequenced in a study of Ad26.COV2.S vaccination and SARS-CoV-2 variants. The method was immunoSEQ multiplex PCR; TCRdb's version includes in-frame clones alone and lacks a portion of them. The data contain 440,000 or so clones, roughly 87% of them singletons. Treatment here: about 20 received Ad26.COV2.S at low or high dose, single or two shots; about 5 received placebo; per-sample allocation not given. After the first vaccine or placebo injection, samples were drawn on day 63. This material consisted of peripheral blood, taken in a trial of Ad26.COV2.S vaccine versus placebo. All receptors come from a person between 18 and 65 years old who received the Ad26.COV2.S COVID-19 vaccine or a placebo.

The V gene is TRBV28, the J gene TRBJ2-7; tentative D call: TRBD2 (5 bases). Looked up from germline, CDR1 is MDHEN and CDR2 is SYDVKM. The CDR3 runs to 14 residues. V was pared by 6 bases and J by 3 bases, with 15 bases between. This CDR3 reads CASSITRECYEQYF. CDR3 nucleotide sequence: TGTGCCAGCAGCATAACTAGAGAGTGCTACGAGCAGTACTTC.

The chain carries TRBV14 and TRBJ1-2; D gene uncertain. V was shortened by 3 bases and J by 8 bases, with 16 bases between the two germline ends. The germline V gene encodes CDR1 SGHDN and CDR2 FVKESK. The CDR3 totals 14 residues. In DNA, the CDR3 is TGTGCCAGCAGCCAGTTACGGGGATCCGGCGGCTACACCTTC. Residues: CASSQLRGSGGYTF. The variable domain in full, completed from reference TRBV14 and TRBJ1-2, reads EAGVTQFPSHSVIEKGQTVTLRCDPISGHDNLYWYRRVMGKEIKFLLHFVKESKQDESGMPNNRFLAERTGGTYSTLKVQPAELEDSGVYFCASSQLRGSGGYTFGSGTRLTVV.

The rearrangement uses TRBV18 and TRBJ1-6; the D is unclear. Looked up from germline, CDR1 is KGHSH and CDR2 is LQKENI. The CDR3 totals 13 residues. V lost 3 bases to trimming and J lost 8 bases, with 8 bases between them. For the CDR3, the DNA is TGTGCCAGCTCACCGGCAGGACATTCACCCCTCCACTTT. Protein product: CASSPAGHSPLHF.

The chain combines TRBV18 with TRBJ2-1; D is unresolved. The V gene's germline CDR1 is KGHSH and CDR2 LQKENI. The CDR3 covers 14 residues. Trimming cost V 0 bases and J 2 bases, with 5 bases left between them. CDR3 in amino acids: CASSPPGPYNEQFF. CDR3 DNA: TGTGCCAGCTCACCACCAGGACCCTACAATGAGCAGTTCTTC.

The CDR3 DNA reads TGCGCCAGCAGCCAATTCCCCCAGGGCGGAGTAATTCTGCGGGCTTTCTTT. Its translation: CASSQFPQGGVILRAFF. The V and J genes are TRBV4-1 and TRBJ1-1, with D possibly being TRBD1 (5 bases). Between the trimmed V and J ends, which lost 2 bases and 11 bases, there was a span of 27 bases. This CDR3 has 17 amino acids. From germline, CDR1 is MGHRA and CDR2 YSYEKL.

The chain couples TRBV6-5 to TRBJ1-3; D unclear. This CDR3 comprises 12 residues. Trimming took off 8 bases at V and 0 bases at J, with 5 bases between the two ends. Germline assignment: CDR1 MNHEY and CDR2 SVGAGI. CDR3 sequence: CASHASGNTIYF. DNA for the CDR3: TGTGCCAGCCACGCCTCTGGAAACACCATATATTTT.

V and J are TRBV3-1 (or the pseudogene TRBV3-2) and TRBJ1-6; 9 bases fit TRBD1. V shed 4 bases and J 10 bases; nucleotides not matched to a gene: 8. CDR1 LGHDT and CDR2 YNNKEL come from the germline V gene (reference sequence). The CDR3 has 15 residues. The CDR3 DNA is TGTGCCAGCAGCCTTCCCGGGACAGGGAGCTCACCCCTCCACTTT. Translation: CASSLPGTGSSPLHF.

This clone appeared a few times. This chain's CDR3 is CASSYTTGNYGYTF. CDR3 nucleotide sequence: TGTGCCAGCAGTTATACTACAGGGAACTATGGCTACACCTTC. This sequence joins TRBV6-6 and TRBJ1-2, with a tentative D call TRBD1 (6 bases). There are 14 residues in the CDR3. The ends were cut back, 3 bases at V and 2 bases at J, with 10 bases in the middle. Germline CDR1 is MNHNY and CDR2 is SVGAGI (reference sequence).

The V and J genes are TRBV18 and TRBJ2-5; tentative D call: TRBD2 (5 bases). Germline loops: CDR1 KGHSH, CDR2 LQKENI. The CDR3 is 13 residues long. V dropped 4 bases and J dropped 5 bases, with 11 bases sitting between them. Here the CDR3 reads CASSQMSGETQYF. For the CDR3, the DNA is TGTGCCAGCTCACAAATGTCGGGGGAGACCCAGTACTTC.

The V and J genes are TRBV7-2 and TRBJ1-1; TRBD1 is a possible D gene (6 bases). Trimming pared 2 bases from V and 1 base from J, leaving 14 bases between. Germline V gene data show CDR1 as SGHTA and CDR2 as FQGNSA. The length of the CDR3 is 16 residues. CDR3 protein: CASSLRGWGTNTEAFF. The CDR3, as DNA: TGTGCCAGCAGCTTAAGGGGGTGGGGGACGAACACTGAAGCTTTCTTT. The full variable domain, completed using reference TRBV7-2 and TRBJ1-1, is GAGVSQSPSNKVTEKGKDVELRCDPISGHTALYWYRQSLGQGLEFLIYFQGNSAPDKSGLPSDRFSAERTGGSVSTLTIQRTQQEDSAVYLCASSLRGWGTNTEAFFGQGTRLTVV.

This clone was counted once. The chain uses TRBV27 and TRBJ1-5; D gene uncertain. CDR1 and CDR2 from the germline V gene are MNHEY and SMNVEV (reference sequence). Trimming took 3 bases from V and 6 from J, leaving 9 bases between them. The CDR3 is made up of 13 amino acids. The DNA for the CDR3 is TGTGCCAGCAGTTTCAGGAGAACTCAGCCCCAGCATTTT. Its protein product is CASSFRRTQPQHF.

This chain's CDR3 is CATSGQLFYEQYF. The CDR3 coding sequence is TGTGCCACCTCGGGACAGCTTTTTTACGAGCAGTACTTC. This chain connects TRBV25-1 to TRBJ2-7; 7 bases line up with TRBD1. V shed 10 bases, J shed 4 bases, and the junction held 10 bases outside the gene matches. Germline V gene lookup returns CDR1 MGHDK and CDR2 SYGVNS. This CDR3 has 13 amino acids.

This clone was seen a single time. The chain uses TRBV3-1 (or the pseudogene TRBV3-2) and TRBJ1-5; D perhaps matches TRBD1 (5 bases). The V end was cut by 4 bases, the J end by 2 bases, with 9 bases between. Germline V gives CDR1 LGHDT, CDR2 YNNKEL (reference sequence). The CDR3 spans 14 residues. CDR3 coding DNA: TGTGCCAGCAGCCCGACAGAACGCAATCAGCCCCAGCATTTT. Protein product: CASSPTERNQPQHF.

The rearrangement joins TRBV3-1 (or the pseudogene TRBV3-2) to TRBJ1-5, with D possibly being TRBD1 (5 bases). The CDR3 extends over 18 amino acids. Germline lookup yields CDR1 LGHDT and CDR2 YNNKEL (reference sequence). The V gene lost 1 base and the J gene lost 7 bases, with 23 bases spanning the gap. CDR3 sequence (DNA): TGTGCCAGCAGCCAAGGTAATGGGAACCGGGACCTTCCACAGCCCCAGCATTTT. This gives the protein CASSQGNGNRDLPQPQHF.

This chain uses TRBV6-2 or TRBV6-3 with TRBJ2-1; no reliable D call. Deletions cut 4 bases from V and 13 bases from J, with 14 bases between. This CDR3 is 12 amino acids long. Per the germline V gene, CDR1 is MNHEY and CDR2 is SVGEGT. This chain's CDR3 is CASSLSRVIQFF. CDR3 DNA: TGTGCCAGCAGTTTAAGCCGGGTCATTCAGTTCTTC.

The chain joins TRBV5-1 to TRBJ2-1; TRBD1 aligns across 8 bases. This CDR3 region has 16 residues. From germline, CDR1 is SGHRS and CDR2 YFSETQ. V shed 2 bases and J 2 bases; nucleotides not matched to a gene: 6. The CDR3 region is CASSLRQGSAYNEQFF. Here the CDR3 DNA reads TGCGCCAGCAGCTTACGACAGGGGAGCGCCTACAATGAGCAGTTCTTC. Full variable domain (missing parts from reference TRBV5-1 and TRBJ2-1): KAGVTQTPRYLIKTRGQQVTLSCSPISGHRSVSWYQQTPGQGLQFLFEYFSETQRNKGNFPGRFSGRQFSNSRSEMNVSTLELGDSALYLCASSLRQGSAYNEQFFGPGTRLTVL.

The rearrangement uses TRBV18 and TRBJ2-3, with D tentatively TRBD1 (6 bases). The CDR3 is 14 amino acids. Germline CDR1 and CDR2: KGHSH and LQKENI. V was cut by 2 bases and J by 4 bases, with 10 bases left in between. This CDR3 reads CASSPKSGADTQYF. Here the CDR3 DNA reads TGTGCCAGCTCACCAAAATCAGGGGCAGATACGCAGTATTTT.

This chain links TRBV7-9 with TRBJ2-4; the D call may be TRBD1 or TRBD2 (5 bases each). Germline values: CDR1 SEHNR, CDR2 FQNEAQ (reference sequence). The CDR3 covers 13 residues. V lost 5 bases to trimming and J lost 3 bases, with 8 bases between them. The CDR3 sequence: CASSRGVKNIQYF. CDR3 bases: TGTGCCAGCAGCAGAGGGGTCAAAAACATTCAGTACTTC.